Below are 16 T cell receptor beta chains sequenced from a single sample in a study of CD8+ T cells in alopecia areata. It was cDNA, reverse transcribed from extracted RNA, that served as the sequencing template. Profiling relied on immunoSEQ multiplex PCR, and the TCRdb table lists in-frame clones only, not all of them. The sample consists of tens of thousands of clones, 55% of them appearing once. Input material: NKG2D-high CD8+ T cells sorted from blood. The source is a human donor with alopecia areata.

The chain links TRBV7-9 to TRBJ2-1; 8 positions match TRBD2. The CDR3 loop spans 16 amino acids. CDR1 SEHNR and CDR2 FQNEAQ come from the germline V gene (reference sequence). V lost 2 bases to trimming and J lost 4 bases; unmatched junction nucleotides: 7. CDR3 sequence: CASSLSGGASYNEQFF. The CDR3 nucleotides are TGTGCCAGCAGCTTAAGCGGGGGCGCATCTTACAATGAGCAGTTCTTC.

The CDR3: CASRTGNTEAFF. CDR3 DNA: TGCGCCAGCCGGACGGGAAACACTGAAGCTTTCTTT. This chain joins TRBV5-1 and TRBJ1-1; the D is unclear. V lost 7 bases and J lost 2, with 9 bases in between. CDR1 SGHRS and CDR2 YFSETQ come from the germline V gene. The CDR3 runs to 12 residues. Together with reference TRBV5-1 and TRBJ1-1, the CDR3 gives the full variable domain: KAGVTQTPRYLIKTRGQQVTLSCSPISGHRSVSWYQQTPGQGLQFLFEYFSETQRNKGNFPGRFSGRQFSNSRSEMNVSTLELGDSALYLCASRTGNTEAFFGQGTRLTVV.

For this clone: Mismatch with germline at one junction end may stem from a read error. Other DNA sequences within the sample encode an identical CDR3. The CDR3 is CASSPGTQETQYF. CDR3 DNA sequence: TGTGCCAGCAGCCCAGGGACCCAAGAAACCCAGTACTTC. This chain uses TRBV7-9 with TRBJ2-5; D is perhaps TRBD1 or TRBD2 (5 bases each). The CDR3 consists of 13 residues. The germline V gene encodes CDR1 SEHNR and CDR2 FQNEAQ (reference sequence).

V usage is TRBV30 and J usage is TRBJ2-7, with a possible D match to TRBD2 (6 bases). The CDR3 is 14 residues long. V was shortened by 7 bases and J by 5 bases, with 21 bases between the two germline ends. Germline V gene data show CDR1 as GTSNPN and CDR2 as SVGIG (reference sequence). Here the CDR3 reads CASLLWGVSNEQYF. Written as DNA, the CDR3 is TGTGCCTCCCTCTTGTGGGGGGTTTCCAACGAGCAGTACTTC.

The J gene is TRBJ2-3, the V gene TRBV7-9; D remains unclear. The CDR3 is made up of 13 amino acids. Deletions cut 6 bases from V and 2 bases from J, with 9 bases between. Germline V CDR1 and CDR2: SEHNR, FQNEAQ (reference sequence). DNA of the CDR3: TGTGCCAGCAGTCCAAGAGCCACAGATACGCAGTATTTT. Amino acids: CASSPRATDTQYF.

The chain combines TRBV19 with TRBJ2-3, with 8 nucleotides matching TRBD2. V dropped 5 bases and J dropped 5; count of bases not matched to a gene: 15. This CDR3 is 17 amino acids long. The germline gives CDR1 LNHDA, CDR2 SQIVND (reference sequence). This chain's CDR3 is CASSWKTSVKGGDTQYF. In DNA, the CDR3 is TGTGCCAGTAGTTGGAAGACTAGCGTCAAGGGGGGAGATACGCAGTATTTT. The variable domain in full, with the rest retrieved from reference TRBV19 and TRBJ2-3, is DGGITQSPKYLFRKEGQNVTLSCEQNLNHDAMYWYRQDPGQGLRLIYYSQIVNDFQKGDIAEGYSVSREKKESFPLTVTSAQKNPTAFYLCASSWKTSVKGGDTQYFGPGTRLTVL.

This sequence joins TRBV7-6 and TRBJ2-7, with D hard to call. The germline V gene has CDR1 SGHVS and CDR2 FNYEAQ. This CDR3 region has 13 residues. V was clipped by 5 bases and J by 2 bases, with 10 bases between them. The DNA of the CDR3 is TGTGCCAGCAGCCCCAGGATGACCTACGAGCAGTACTTC. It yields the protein CASSPRMTYEQYF.

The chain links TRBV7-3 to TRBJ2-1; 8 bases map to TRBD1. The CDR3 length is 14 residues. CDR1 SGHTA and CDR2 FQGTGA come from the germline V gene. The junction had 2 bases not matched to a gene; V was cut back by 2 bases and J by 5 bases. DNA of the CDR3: TGTGCCAGCAGCTTAGGGACAGGCCACAATGAGCAGTTCTTC. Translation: CASSLGTGHNEQFF.

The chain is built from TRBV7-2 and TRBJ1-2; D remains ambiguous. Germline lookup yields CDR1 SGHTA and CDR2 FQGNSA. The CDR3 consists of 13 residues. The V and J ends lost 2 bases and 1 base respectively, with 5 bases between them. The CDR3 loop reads CASSLRYNYGYTF. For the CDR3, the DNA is TGTGCCAGCAGCTTACGGTATAACTATGGCTACACCTTC.

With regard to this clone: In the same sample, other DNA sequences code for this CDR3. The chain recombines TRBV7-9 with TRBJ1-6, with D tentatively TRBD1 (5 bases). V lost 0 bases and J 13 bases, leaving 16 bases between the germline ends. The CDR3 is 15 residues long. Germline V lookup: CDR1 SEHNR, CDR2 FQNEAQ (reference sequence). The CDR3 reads CASSLARAGEGPLHF. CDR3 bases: TGTGCCAGCAGCTTAGCCCGAGCCGGGGAGGGGCCCCTCCACTTT.

The CDR3 spells CASSLSGEQFF. The CDR3 DNA reads as TGTGCCAGCAGCTTAAGTGGTGAGCAGTTCTTC. V is TRBV27 and J is TRBJ2-1; no definite D call. Trimming cost V 6 bases and J 9 bases, with 9 bases left between them. Looked up from germline, CDR1 is MNHEY and CDR2 is SMNVEV (reference sequence). The CDR3 is 11 amino acids.

The DNA of the CDR3 is TGTGCCAGCAGCTCGGACCTCCAGGAGCAGTTCTTC. The encoded protein is CASSSDLQEQFF. The V call is TRBV7-3, the J call TRBJ2-1; no clear D. Germline V lookup: CDR1 SGHTA, CDR2 FQGTGA. The CDR3 is made up of 12 amino acids. With 4 bases removed from V and 10 bases from J, the gap between germline ends came to 11 bases. The full variable domain, in which reference TRBV7-3 and TRBJ2-1 provide the parts outside the CDR3, is GAGVSQTPSNKVTEKGKYVELRCDPISGHTALYWYRQSLGQGPEFLIYFQGTGAADDSGLPNDRFFAVRPEGSVSTLKIQRTERGDSAVYLCASSSDLQEQFFGPGTRLTVL.

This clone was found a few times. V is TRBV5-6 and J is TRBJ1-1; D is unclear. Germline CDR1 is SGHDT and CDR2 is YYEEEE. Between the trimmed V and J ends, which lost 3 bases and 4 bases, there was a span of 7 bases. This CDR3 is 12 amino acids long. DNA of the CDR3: TGTGCCAGCAGCTGGGGAAGCACTGAAGCTTTCTTT. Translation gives CASSWGSTEAFF.

CDR3 nucleotides: TGCAGCGTTGGGGGGGCCACCTACAATGAGCAGTTCTTC. This codes for CSVGGATYNEQFF. The chain links TRBV29-1 to TRBJ2-1; D assignment may be TRBD1 or TRBD2 (6 bases each). Germline assignment: CDR1 SQVTM and CDR2 ANQGSEA. This CDR3 is built from 13 residues. The ends were cut back, 4 bases at V and 2 bases at J, with 9 bases in the middle.

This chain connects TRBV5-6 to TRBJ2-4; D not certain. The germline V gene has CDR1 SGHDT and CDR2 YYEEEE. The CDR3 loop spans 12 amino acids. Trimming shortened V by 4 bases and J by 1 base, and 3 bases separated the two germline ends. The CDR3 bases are TGTGCCAGCAGCCTGGCCAAAAACATTCAGTACTTC. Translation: CASSLAKNIQYF. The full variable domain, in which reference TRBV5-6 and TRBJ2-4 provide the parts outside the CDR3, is DAGVTQSPTHLIKTRGQQVTLRCSPKSGHDTVSWYQQALGQGPQFIFQYYEEEERQRGNFPDRFSGHQFPNYSSELNVNALLLGDSALYLCASSLAKNIQYFGAGTRLSVL.

The CDR3 here is CSGGVISYEQYF. In DNA form, the CDR3 reads TGCAGCGGGGGGGTTATCTCCTACGAGCAGTACTTC. V is TRBV29-1 and J is TRBJ2-5; D may be TRBD2 (6 bases). The J call may be mistaken, given a closer DNA end match to TRBJ2-7. CDR1 and CDR2 from the germline V gene are SQVTM and ANQGSEA. The CDR3 spans 12 residues.